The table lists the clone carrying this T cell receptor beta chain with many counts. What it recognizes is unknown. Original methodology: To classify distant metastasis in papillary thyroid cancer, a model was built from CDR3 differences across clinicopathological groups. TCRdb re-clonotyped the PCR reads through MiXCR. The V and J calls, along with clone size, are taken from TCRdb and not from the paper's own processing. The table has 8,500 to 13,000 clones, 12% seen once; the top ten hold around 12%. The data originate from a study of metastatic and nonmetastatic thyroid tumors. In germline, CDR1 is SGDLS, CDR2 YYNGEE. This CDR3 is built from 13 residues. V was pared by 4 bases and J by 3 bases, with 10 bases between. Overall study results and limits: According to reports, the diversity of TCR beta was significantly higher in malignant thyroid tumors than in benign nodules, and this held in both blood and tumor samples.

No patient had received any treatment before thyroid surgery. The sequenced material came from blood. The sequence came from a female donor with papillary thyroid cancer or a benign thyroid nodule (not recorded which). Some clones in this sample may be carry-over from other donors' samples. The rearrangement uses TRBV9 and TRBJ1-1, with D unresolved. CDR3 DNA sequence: TGTGCCAGCAGCCCTTACCTGGACACTGAAGCTTTCTTT. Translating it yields CASSPYLDTEAFF.